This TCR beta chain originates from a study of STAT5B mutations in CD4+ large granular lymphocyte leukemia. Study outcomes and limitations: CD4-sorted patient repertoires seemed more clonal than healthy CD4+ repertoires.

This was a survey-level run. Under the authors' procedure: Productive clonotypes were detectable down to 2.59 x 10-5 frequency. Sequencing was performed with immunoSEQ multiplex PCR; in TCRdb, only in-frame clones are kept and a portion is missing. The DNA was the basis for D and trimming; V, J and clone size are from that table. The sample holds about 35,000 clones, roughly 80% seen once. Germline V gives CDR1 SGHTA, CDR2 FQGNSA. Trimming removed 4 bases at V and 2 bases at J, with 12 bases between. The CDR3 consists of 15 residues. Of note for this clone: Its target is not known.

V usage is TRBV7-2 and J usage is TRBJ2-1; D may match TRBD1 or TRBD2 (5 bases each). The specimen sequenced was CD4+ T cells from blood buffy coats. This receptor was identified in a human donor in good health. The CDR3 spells CASSYRDGTYNEQFF. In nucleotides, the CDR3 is TGTGCCAGCAGCTACCGGGACGGAACCTACAATGAGCAGTTCTTC.